This T cell receptor (beta chain) is drawn from a study of technical replicates of blood from a handful of donors. The method was immunoSEQ multiplex PCR; TCRdb's version includes in-frame clones alone and lacks a portion of them. The table shows about 88,000 clones, with about nine tenths occurring only once. From germline, CDR1 is SGHTA and CDR2 FQGTGA. This CDR3 has 14 amino acids. V dropped 5 bases and J dropped 7; count of bases not matched to a gene: 6. This rearrangement joins TRBV7-3 to TRBJ2-7; the match to TRBD2 covers 12 bases. This TCR was recovered from a human donor in good health. Sequenced material: T cells isolated from PBMCs. The CDR3 sequence: CASSLAGGLDEQYF. For the CDR3, the DNA is TGTGCCAGCAGCCTAGCGGGGGGGCTGGATGAGCAGTACTTC.